Shown below are 9 T cell receptor beta chains from a single sample sequenced in a study of blood T cell repertoires in COVID-19. Measured with immunoSEQ multiplex PCR; TCRdb has only the in-frame clones, and not every one. The sample holds approximately 150,000 clones; about 87% are singletons and the top ten take around 6.1%. Sequencing was carried out using peripheral blood. The receptors come from an elderly man with acute or convalescent COVID-19.

The gene calls are TRBV9 and TRBJ2-3, with 13 bases aligning to TRBD2. The CDR3 covers 17 residues. The V gene's germline CDR1 is SGDLS and CDR2 YYNGEE. V shed 6 bases, J shed 2 bases, and the junction held 9 bases outside the gene matches. CDR3 in amino acids: CASTSGTSGEITDTQYF. CDR3 DNA sequence: TGTGCCAGCACCAGTGGGACTAGCGGGGAGATCACAGATACGCAGTATTTT.

V and J are TRBV9 and TRBJ2-1; 9 bases fit TRBD1. Germline CDR1 is SGDLS and CDR2 is YYNGEE. The V and J ends lost 3 bases and 4 bases, in that order; junction bases with no gene match: 5. The CDR3 extends over 15 amino acids. CDR3 sequence: CASSDGQGSYNEQFF. Here the CDR3 DNA reads TGTGCCAGCAGCGACGGACAGGGGTCTTACAATGAGCAGTTCTTC.

A few counts support this clone. The V and J genes are TRBV4-1 and TRBJ2-1; 7 positions agree with TRBD2. Unmatched junction bases numbered 5, after V lost 4 bases and J lost 5 bases. From germline, CDR1 is MGHRA and CDR2 YSYEKL. The CDR3 spans 14 residues. Here the CDR3 reads CASSPRDYDNEQFF. For the CDR3, the DNA is TGCGCCAGCAGCCCCCGGGACTATGACAATGAGCAGTTCTTC.

The J gene is TRBJ1-3, the V gene TRBV9; D unclear. The CDR3 spans 16 residues. Trimming removed 4 bases from V and 0 bases from J, with 14 bases in between. Germline V CDR1 and CDR2: SGDLS, YYNGEE. In nucleotides, the CDR3 is TGTGCCAGCAGCACCCTGCCAGCAGGCTCTGGAAACACCATATATTTT. It codes for CASSTLPAGSGNTIYF.

This chain links TRBV12-5 with TRBJ1-1, with 11 bases matching TRBD1. V lost 1 base to trimming and J lost 5 bases; unmatched junction nucleotides: 6. The CDR3 covers 16 residues. CDR1 LGHNT and CDR2 FRNRAP come from the germline V gene. CDR3 sequence (DNA): TGTGCTAGTGGTTTGGCCGGGACAGGGGGTGGGACTGAAGCTTTCTTT. Amino acids: CASGLAGTGGGTEAFF.

This clone was found once. The chain employs TRBV18 and TRBJ2-1; 7 bases line up with TRBD2. With 3 bases clipped from V and 6 bases from J, the junction kept 8 bases outside the gene matches. Germline-derived CDR1 and CDR2 are KGHSH and LQKENI. The length of the CDR3 is 15 residues. The DNA for the CDR3 is TGTGCCAGCTCACCTAAGCGGGGCCTGATCAATGAGCAGTTCTTC. It translates to CASSPKRGLINEQFF.

The chain employs TRBV3-1 (or the pseudogene TRBV3-2) and TRBJ2-1; a weak D match, TRBD2 (6 bases). The CDR3 consists of 14 residues. V lost 4 bases, J lost 2 bases, and 9 bases lay in between. Germline CDR1 and CDR2: LGHDT and YNNKEL (reference sequence). CDR3 nucleotide sequence: TGTGCCAGCAGCCCTGGACTAACCTACAATGAGCAGTTCTTC. It yields the protein CASSPGLTYNEQFF.

The chain is built from TRBV5-1 and TRBJ2-7; D gene unclear. CDR3 size: 13 residues. The germline V gene encodes CDR1 SGHRS and CDR2 YFSETQ. Trimming took off 0 bases at V and 3 bases at J, with 7 bases between the two ends. CDR3 amino acids: CASSLAPDYEQYF. The CDR3 DNA reads TGCGCCAGCAGCTTGGCCCCAGACTACGAGCAGTACTTC.

The genes are TRBV18 and TRBJ2-4; possible D gene TRBD1, 5 bases. Trimming took 0 bases from V and 7 from J, leaving 7 bases between them. The CDR3 length is 13 residues. In germline, CDR1 is KGHSH, CDR2 LQKENI. The CDR3: CASSPPSGNIQYF. The CDR3 region has the DNA TGTGCCAGCTCACCACCGTCAGGGAACATTCAGTACTTC.